The 30 T cell receptor beta chains below come from one sample, sequenced in a study of blood T cell repertoires in COVID-19. Repertoires were generated with immunoSEQ multiplex PCR, while TCRdb's copy carries only in-frame clones and drops some. The sample has 150,000 to 200,000 clones; about 83% are singletons. The sequencing input was peripheral blood. These receptors all come from an elderly woman with COVID-19, enrolled during active disease.

J is TRBJ2-7 and V is TRBV30; TRBD2 matches 13 bases. CDR1 is GTSNPN and CDR2 is SVGIG in the germline V gene (reference sequence). The junction had 24 bases not matched to a gene; V was cut back by 3 bases and J by 4 bases. The CDR3 sequence is 21 residues long. CDR3 loop: CAWSYTQILAGGPLRRYEQYF. CDR3 coding DNA: TGTGCCTGGAGCTATACCCAAATACTAGCGGGAGGGCCTCTCCGCCGTTACGAGCAGTACTTC.

The gene calls are TRBV30 and TRBJ2-5, with TRBD1 matching 8 bases. Trimming cost V 0 bases and J 5 bases; bases outside gene matches: 8. The CDR3 length is 15 residues. Germline assignment: CDR1 GTSNPN and CDR2 SVGIG (reference sequence). CDR3 sequence (DNA): TGTGCCTGGAGTGTAGGCCGGACAGGGTGGGAGACCCAGTACTTC. Translation gives CAWSVGRTGWETQYF.

J is TRBJ2-7 and V is TRBV15; 8 nucleotides agree with TRBD1. Unmatched junction bases numbered 9, after V lost 9 bases and J lost 2 bases. The germline gives CDR1 LNHNV, CDR2 YYDKDF (reference sequence). The CDR3 has 14 residues. CDR3 coding DNA: TGTGCCACTTCGACAGGGGATCCTCCCTACGAGCAGTACTTC. As protein: CATSTGDPPYEQYF.

J is TRBJ1-1 and V is TRBV10-3; D is perhaps TRBD1 (6 bases). CDR3 length: 14 residues. V was clipped by 8 bases and J by 6 bases, with 19 bases between them. Germline assignment: CDR1 ENHRY and CDR2 SYGVKD. The CDR3 DNA follows: TGTGCCATCTGGGATTGGAACAGGGAAGCTGAAGCTTTCTTT. Amino acid sequence: CAIWDWNREAEAFF.

The rearrangement links TRBV5-4 to TRBJ1-5, with a possible D match to TRBD1 (5 bases). This CDR3 comprises 14 residues. Germline values: CDR1 SGHNT, CDR2 YYREEE (reference sequence). V was trimmed by 1 base and J by 1 base, leaving 6 bases between them. The CDR3 DNA reads as TGTGCCAGCAGCTTGCGGGGGAGCAATCAGCCCCAGCATTTT. Protein product: CASSLRGSNQPQHF.

The chain recombines TRBV5-1 with TRBJ2-7; TRBD2 matches 7 bases. J gave up 6 bases and V 4 bases, and 10 bases lay outside the gene matches. The CDR3 is 14 residues long. Looked up from germline, CDR1 is SGHRS and CDR2 is YFSETQ. The CDR3 DNA reads TGCGCCAGCAGCCTGGAACGGGGGGTTTCCGAGCAGTACTTC. It is translated as CASSLERGVSEQYF.

V gene TRBV29-1 combines with J gene TRBJ1-1, with D tentatively TRBD1 (6 bases). Trimming took off 7 bases at V and 4 bases at J, with 16 bases between the two ends. In germline, CDR1 is SQVTM, CDR2 ANQGSEA. This CDR3 contains 13 residues. CDR3 sequence (DNA): TGCAGCGCCTTGGCGGGGGCGGGCACTGAAGCTTTCTTT. Its translation is CSALAGAGTEAFF.

This clone turned up a few times. The chain carries TRBV2 and TRBJ2-1; 7 nucleotides align to TRBD2. Germline V CDR1 and CDR2: SNHLY, FYNNEI. Unmatched junction bases numbered 14, after V lost 7 bases and J lost 8 bases. This CDR3 spans 15 amino acids. This chain's CDR3 is CASNGIGLVTDEQFF. The CDR3 DNA reads TGTGCCAGCAATGGGATCGGACTAGTCACTGATGAGCAGTTCTTC.

The chain couples TRBV5-1 to TRBJ2-5; possibly TRBD2 for D (6 bases). The CDR3 is made up of 16 amino acids. Germline V gene data show CDR1 as SGHRS and CDR2 as YFSETQ. V was clipped by 0 bases and J by 5 bases, with 17 bases between them. CDR3 region: CASSLVGKGGWETQYF. Written as DNA, the CDR3 is TGCGCCAGCAGCTTGGTTGGGAAGGGAGGATGGGAGACCCAGTACTTC.

This chain uses TRBV7-9 with TRBJ1-2, with 7 nucleotides matching TRBD1. The germline V gene encodes CDR1 SEHNR and CDR2 FQNEAQ (reference sequence). V lost 7 bases to trimming and J lost 0 bases; unmatched junction nucleotides: 5. This CDR3 has 14 amino acids. CDR3 sequence reads: CASTTQGTNYGYTF. CDR3 in DNA: TGTGCCAGCACCACACAGGGGACTAACTATGGCTACACCTTC.

This rearrangement joins TRBV29-1 to TRBJ1-2, with D tentatively TRBD1 (6 bases). The CDR3 totals 13 residues. With 8 bases removed from V and 6 bases from J, the gap between germline ends came to 19 bases. Germline CDR1 is SQVTM and CDR2 is ANQGSEA. CDR3 amino acids: CSIRGGRANGYTF. The CDR3 DNA reads TGCAGCATAAGGGGGGGCAGGGCAAATGGCTACACCTTC. Combining the CDR3 with reference TRBV29-1 and TRBJ1-2 gives the whole variable domain SAVISQKPSRDICQRGTSLTIQCQVDSQVTMMFWYRQQPGQSLTLIATANQGSEATYESGFVIDKFPISRPNLTFSTLTVSNMSPEDSSIYLCSIRGGRANGYTFGSGTRLTVV.

Only a few counts were recorded for this clone. This sample includes further DNA sequences coding for the same CDR3. This chain connects TRBV9 to TRBJ2-1; 7 bases align to TRBD2. CDR3 length: 13 amino acids. Germline CDR1 is SGDLS and CDR2 is YYNGEE. Unmatched junction bases numbered 2, after V lost 2 bases and J lost 6 bases. CDR3 sequence: CASSVGGINEQFF. The CDR3 DNA sequence: TGTGCCAGCAGCGTCGGGGGGATCAATGAGCAGTTCTTC.

This clone was recorded a few times. The rearrangement links TRBV4-3 to TRBJ1-1; D is ambiguous. The ends were cut back, 4 bases at V and 2 bases at J, with 14 bases in the middle. CDR3 length equals 15 residues. Germline CDR1 reads LGHNA; CDR2 reads YSLEER. The CDR3: CASSPVSRFNTEAFF. CDR3 nucleotides: TGCGCCAGCAGCCCCGTGTCGCGGTTCAACACTGAAGCTTTCTTT.

V usage is TRBV19 and J usage is TRBJ2-3; 7 bases map to TRBD2. The germline V gene has CDR1 LNHDA and CDR2 SQIVND (reference sequence). CDR3 length equals 15 residues. With 4 bases clipped from V and 0 bases from J, the junction kept 4 bases outside the gene matches. The chain's CDR3 is CASSTLAASTDTQYF. The CDR3, as DNA: TGTGCCAGTAGTACTCTAGCGGCTAGCACAGATACGCAGTATTTT.

V is TRBV10-3 and J is TRBJ2-5, with 9 bases that match TRBD1. The junction had 3 bases not matched to a gene; V was cut back by 0 bases and J by 1 base. Germline V gene sequence: CDR1 ENHRY, CDR2 SYGVKD. CDR3 length: 16 residues. The CDR3 loop is CAISESTTGGQETQYF. CDR3 sequence (DNA): TGTGCCATCAGTGAGTCGACGACAGGGGGCCAAGAGACCCAGTACTTC.

This chain connects TRBV27 to TRBJ2-3; 7 nucleotides match TRBD2. Germline V gene lookup returns CDR1 MNHEY and CDR2 SMNVEV (reference sequence). This CDR3 spans 15 amino acids. Losses at the gene ends were 2 bases for V and 2 bases for J; bases not matched to a gene: 4. CDR3 bases: TGTGCCAGCAGTTTAACGGGGGGAGACACAGATACGCAGTATTTT. This encodes CASSLTGGDTDTQYF.

The chain employs TRBV9 and TRBJ2-3; possible D gene TRBD2, 6 bases. The length of the CDR3 is 14 residues. The V gene lost 4 bases and the J gene lost 7 bases, with 16 bases spanning the gap. CDR1 is SGDLS and CDR2 is YYNGEE in the germline V gene. CDR3 in DNA: TGTGCCAGCAGCCCAGCCACTAGCACGAATACGCAGTATTTT. Translating gives CASSPATSTNTQYF.

In this sample, this clone turned up a few times. CDR3 region: CASSQIDRRYSNQPQHF. Written as DNA, the CDR3 is TGCGCCAGCAGCCAAATCGACAGGCGATATAGCAATCAGCCCCAGCATTTT. V and J are TRBV4-1 and TRBJ1-5; perhaps TRBD1 as D (6 bases). Germline CDR1 and CDR2: MGHRA and YSYEKL. Trimming left V 2 bases short and J 0 bases short, with 14 bases between. This CDR3 spans 17 amino acids.

The chain combines TRBV6-5 with TRBJ1-2; 7 nucleotides agree with TRBD1. This CDR3 contains 15 residues. Trimming at V came to 6 bases and at J to 5 bases, leaving 12 bases not matched to a gene. Per the germline V gene, CDR1 is MNHEY and CDR2 is SVGAGI. The DNA for the CDR3 is TGTGCCAGCAGCTTACAGGGGTCGCTTGGTTATGGCTACACCTTC. This encodes CASSLQGSLGYGYTF.

The chain recombines TRBV19 with TRBJ1-6, with D tentatively TRBD1 (6 bases). V lost 7 bases and J 0 bases, leaving 13 bases between the germline ends. The V gene's germline CDR1 is LNHDA and CDR2 SQIVND (reference sequence). This CDR3 has 16 residues. The chain's CDR3 is CASNGGRGSYNSPLHF. The CDR3, as DNA: TGTGCCAGTAATGGGGGCCGGGGCTCCTATAATTCACCCCTCCACTTT.

The chain couples TRBV6-4 to TRBJ2-1; perhaps TRBD2 as D (5 bases). The CDR3 has 15 amino acids. V was cut by 6 bases and J by 0 bases, with 12 bases left in between. Per the germline V gene, CDR1 is MRHNA and CDR2 is SNTAGT. Here the CDR3 DNA reads TGTGCCAGCAGACTTAGCAGCGGCTCCTACAATGAGCAGTTCTTC. It yields the protein CASRLSSGSYNEQFF.

This chain links TRBV27 with TRBJ2-7; TRBD2 matches 7 bases. This CDR3 region has 14 residues. In germline, CDR1 is MNHEY, CDR2 SMNVEV (reference sequence). The J segment lost 8 bases and the V segment lost 6 bases, leaving 13 bases of the junction unmatched. In DNA, the CDR3 is TGTGCCAGCAGGCTAGAGCCCGGGGGGAGCAAGCAGTACTTC. Amino acids: CASRLEPGGSKQYF.

This clone was seen more than once but under ten times. One junction end disagrees with the germline gene, perhaps due to a read error. V and J are TRBV7-8 and TRBJ1-1; D is uncertain. CDR3 length: 14 amino acids. Germline V gene data show CDR1 as SGHVS and CDR2 as FQNEAQ. DNA of the CDR3: TGTGCCACCAGCCGCAGTTTTATGAACACTGAAGCTTTCTTT. Amino acid sequence: CATSRSFMNTEAFF.

The chain uses TRBV4-3 and TRBJ1-6; 9 bases are a match to TRBD1. V was pared by 3 bases and J by 10 bases, with 16 bases of the junction left unmatched. The germline CDR1 and CDR2 sequences are LGHNA and YSLEER. The CDR3 sequence is 18 residues long. For the CDR3, the DNA is TGCGCCAGCAGCCAGGACACAGGGGGCTCTAACCTAGGGTCACCCCTCCACTTT. Its protein product is CASSQDTGGSNLGSPLHF.

This sequence joins TRBV4-2 and TRBJ2-7; a weak D match, TRBD1 (6 bases). V lost 4 bases and J 0 bases, leaving 16 bases between the germline ends. Germline CDR1 is LGHNA and CDR2 is YNFKEQ. This CDR3 contains 16 residues. The CDR3 loop is CASSLLGQKSSYEQYF. The CDR3, as DNA: TGTGCCAGCAGCCTTTTAGGACAGAAGAGCTCCTACGAGCAGTACTTC.

The rearrangement links TRBV9 to TRBJ2-4; no definite D call. In germline, CDR1 is SGDLS, CDR2 YYNGEE. V was shortened by 3 bases and J by 11 bases, with 15 bases between the two germline ends. The length of the CDR3 is 13 residues. This CDR3 reads CASSERTAGVQYF. The CDR3 coding sequence is TGTGCCAGCAGCGAACGAACCGCCGGAGTTCAGTACTTC. The whole variable domain, remainder taken from reference TRBV9 and TRBJ2-4, is DSGVTQTPKHLITATGQRVTLRCSPRSGDLSVYWYQQSLDQGLQFLIQYYNGEERAKGNILERFSAQQFPDLHSELNLSSLELGDSALYFCASSERTAGVQYFGAGTRLSVL.

The J gene is TRBJ1-4, the V gene TRBV6-1, with D tentatively TRBD1 (5 bases). Germline CDR1 is MNHNS and CDR2 is SASEGT. The CDR3 sequence is 16 residues long. V dropped 6 bases and J dropped 3 bases, with 17 bases sitting between them. The DNA for the CDR3 is TGTGCCAGCAGCGAAACGGGGGAAAGGGCTAATGAAAAACTGTTTTTT. Its protein product is CASSETGERANEKLFF.

The CDR3 region is CASSQESGSSYEQYF. DNA for the CDR3: TGTGCCAGCAGCCAAGAGAGCGGGAGTTCGTACGAGCAGTACTTC. The rearrangement uses TRBV4-2 and TRBJ2-7, with 8 positions matching TRBD2. J lost 4 bases, V lost 0 bases, and 5 bases had no gene match. The CDR3 runs to 15 residues. CDR1 and CDR2 (germline): LGHNA, YNFKEQ.

This clone has a handful of counts. J is TRBJ1-5 and V is TRBV7-8, with 9 bases that match TRBD1. The length of the CDR3 is 16 residues. V shed 4 bases and J 6 bases; nucleotides not matched to a gene: 10. The germline CDR1 and CDR2 sequences are SGHVS and FQNEAQ. This CDR3 reads CASSSRTGAGSQPQHF. The CDR3 nucleotides read TGTGCCAGCAGCTCACGGACAGGGGCGGGAAGTCAGCCCCAGCATTTT.

In the case of this clone: Mismatch with germline at one junction end may stem from a read error. The gene calls are TRBV6-2 or TRBV6-3 and TRBJ2-7, with D perhaps matching TRBD1 (6 bases). Germline lookup yields CDR1 MNHEY and CDR2 SVGEGT. CDR3 size: 16 residues. CDR3 bases: TGTGCCAGCAGTTACTCGGGATTCAGTCAAACAGGGCTCCTCTTCTTC. This sequence encodes CASSYSGFSQTGLLFF.